Following are 9 T cell receptor beta chains from one sample sequenced in a study of vaccination and CD4 T cells after COVID-19. The treatment here: approximately 10-day PBMC culture with coronavirus spike peptide pools or control peptides (ViraFEST assay). The antigens these receptors bind are not known. Cultured CD4+ T-cell DNA underwent Oncomine TCR Beta short-read sequencing. TCRdb used MiXCR to reprocess the PCR reads, holding one entry per CDR3 protein. The sample gives just over 14,000 distinct CDR3 sequences, about 73% of which show up once; roughly 10% is in the top ten. Sequencing was carried out using CD4+ T cells from blood, cultured in vitro. The receptors derive from a human donor who had recovered from COVID-19.

This chain joins TRBV19 and TRBJ1-1; D is perhaps TRBD1 (6 bases). The CDR3 covers 14 residues. Germline CDR1 reads LNHDA; CDR2 reads SQIVND (reference sequence). Deletions cut 3 bases from V and 3 bases from J, with 11 bases between. Here the CDR3 DNA reads TGTGCCAGTAGTATGCAGGGGACCTACACTGAAGCTTTCTTT. Translating gives CASSMQGTYTEAFF.

Sample share makes this clonotype medium-sized (0.01 to 0.1%). The rearrangement links TRBV20-1 to TRBJ2-1; 9 bases map to TRBD2. This CDR3 has 17 amino acids. In germline, CDR1 is DFQATT, CDR2 SNEGSKA (reference sequence). Trimming cost V 6 bases and J 6 bases; bases outside gene matches: 18. Here the CDR3 reads CSALKAGGPEASNEQFF. CDR3 nucleotide sequence: TGCAGTGCCCTCAAGGCGGGAGGGCCAGAAGCTAGCAATGAGCAGTTCTTC.

The rearrangement joins TRBV20-1 to TRBJ1-1; 10 positions agree with TRBD1. V lost 8 bases and J lost 6; bases outside the gene matches: 9. The CDR3 spans 13 residues. Germline values: CDR1 DFQATT, CDR2 SNEGSKA (reference sequence). CDR3: CSKFDRGLPEAFF. The CDR3 nucleotides read TGCAGTAAGTTCGACAGGGGGCTTCCTGAAGCTTTCTTT.

This sequence joins TRBV6-2 or TRBV6-3 and TRBJ1-5, with TRBD1 identical over 8 bases. Germline CDR1 reads MNHEY; CDR2 reads SVGEGT. J was trimmed by 0 bases and V by 8 bases; bases with no gene match: 12. CDR3 size: 17 residues. CDR3 protein: CASGSGGTGYSNQPQHF. CDR3 DNA sequence: TGTGCCAGCGGATCCGGTGGGACAGGATATAGCAATCAGCCCCAGCATTTT.

This chain joins TRBV24-1 and TRBJ2-2; 8 positions agree with TRBD1. With V trimmed by 5 bases and J by 6 bases, 7 bases remained unmatched. Per the germline V gene, CDR1 is KGHDR and CDR2 is SFDVKD. The CDR3 runs 15 residues. The CDR3 here is CATSAHGQGAGELFF. For the CDR3, the DNA is TGTGCCACCAGTGCTCACGGACAGGGCGCCGGGGAGCTGTTTTTT.

The chain links TRBV5-1 to TRBJ2-1, with D perhaps matching TRBD1 (6 bases). This CDR3 comprises 16 residues. Germline V gene data show CDR1 as SGHRS and CDR2 as YFSETQ. Trimming cost V 4 bases and J 6 bases, with 20 bases left between them. In DNA, the CDR3 is TGCGCCAGCAGCATTGGCCATCGGACAGAGAGCAATGAGCAGTTCTTC. Translated: CASSIGHRTESNEQFF.

The chain's CDR3 is CASSLDSVYEQYF. DNA of the CDR3: TGTGCCAGCAGCTTGGACAGTGTCTACGAGCAGTACTTC. The rearrangement uses TRBV5-4 and TRBJ2-7; D ambiguous. Trimming removed 0 bases from V and 3 bases from J, with 7 bases in between. CDR1 and CDR2 (germline): SGHNT, YYREEE (reference sequence). This CDR3 comprises 13 residues. Complete variable domain (other parts from reference TRBV5-4 and TRBJ2-7): ETGVTQSPTHLIKTRGQQVTLRCSSQSGHNTVSWYQQALGQGPQFIFQYYREEENGRGNFPPRFSGLQFPNYSSELNVNALELDDSALYLCASSLDSVYEQYFGPGTRLTVT.

This sequence joins TRBV6-1 and TRBJ1-1, with D maybe TRBD1 (5 bases). Per the germline V gene, CDR1 is MNHNS and CDR2 is SASEGT. V was cut by 3 bases and J by 4 bases, with 12 bases left in between. The CDR3 covers 14 residues. CDR3 sequence: CASSDWGRGTEAFF. DNA of the CDR3: TGTGCCAGCAGTGACTGGGGCCGAGGCACTGAAGCTTTCTTT.

The chain carries TRBV6-2 or TRBV6-3 and TRBJ2-3; 7 nucleotides match TRBD1. Losses at the gene ends were 6 bases for V and 6 bases for J; bases not matched to a gene: 9. This CDR3 has 14 amino acids. CDR1 is MNHEY and CDR2 is SVGEGT in the germline V gene. Here the CDR3 reads CASRRGRTPDTQYF. The CDR3 bases are TGTGCCAGCAGGAGGGGGCGGACACCGGATACGCAGTATTTT.